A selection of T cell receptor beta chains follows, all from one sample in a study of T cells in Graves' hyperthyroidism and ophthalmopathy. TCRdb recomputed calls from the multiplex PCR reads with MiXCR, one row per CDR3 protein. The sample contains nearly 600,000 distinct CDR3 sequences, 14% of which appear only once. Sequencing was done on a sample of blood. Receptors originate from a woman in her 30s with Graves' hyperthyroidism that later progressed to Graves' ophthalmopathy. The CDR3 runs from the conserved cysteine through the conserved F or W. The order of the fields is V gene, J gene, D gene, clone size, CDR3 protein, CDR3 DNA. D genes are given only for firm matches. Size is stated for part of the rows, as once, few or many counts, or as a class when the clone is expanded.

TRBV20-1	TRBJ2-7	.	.	CSARGEYSYEQYF	TGCAGTGCTAGAGGGGAGTACTCCTACGAGCAGTACTTC
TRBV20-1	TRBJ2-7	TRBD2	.	CSARTGGFQYF	TGCAGTGCTAGGACGGGAGGGTTCCAGTACTTC
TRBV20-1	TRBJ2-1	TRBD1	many	CSARYRDRTYNEQFF	TGCAGTGCTAGATACCGGGACAGAACCTACAATGAGCAGTTCTTC
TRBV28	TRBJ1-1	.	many	CASSPLPPEAFF	TGTGCCAGCAGTCCCCTTCCCCCTGAAGCTTTCTTT
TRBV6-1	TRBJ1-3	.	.	CASFFGGGNTIYF	TGTGCCAGTTTCTTTGGAGGTGGAAACACCATATATTTT
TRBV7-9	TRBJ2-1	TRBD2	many	CASSSRGEGRSYEQFF	TGTGCCAGCAGCTCACGGGGGGAGGGACGAAGCTATGAGCAGTTCTTC
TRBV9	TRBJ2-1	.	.	CASSARDGLYNEQFF	TGTGCCAGCAGCGCGCGGGATGGTCTTTACAATGAGCAGTTCTTC
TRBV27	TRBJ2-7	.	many	CASSSSGSAYEQYF	TGTGCCAGCAGTTCCTCCGGGAGCGCCTACGAGCAGTACTTC
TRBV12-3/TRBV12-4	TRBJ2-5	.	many	CASSYAAGLRSPQYF	TGTGCCAGCAGTTACGCTGCCGGGTTAAGATCGCCCCAGTACTTC
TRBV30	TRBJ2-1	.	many	CAWSVGLYNEQFF	TGTGCCTGGAGTGTAGGACTCTACAATGAGCAGTTCTTC
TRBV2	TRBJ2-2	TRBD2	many	CASRSPSGAGELFF	TGTGCCAGCCGATCTCCTAGCGGGGCCGGGGAGCTGTTTTTT
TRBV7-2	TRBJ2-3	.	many	CASSLVSLGDTQYF	TGTGCCAGCAGCTTAGTGTCATTGGGAGATACGCAGTATTTT
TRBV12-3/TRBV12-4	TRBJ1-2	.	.	CASVDANYGYTF	TGTGCCAGCGTTGACGCAAACTATGGCTACACCTTC
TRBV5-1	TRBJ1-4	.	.	CASSTTWAREKLFF	TGCGCCAGCAGTACGACATGGGCAAGAGAAAAACTGTTTTTT
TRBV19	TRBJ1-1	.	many	CASSIGGTVNTEAFF	TGTGCCAGTAGTATAGGTGGGACGGTGAACACTGAAGCTTTCTTT
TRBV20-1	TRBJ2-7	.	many	CSASLLTMGEQYF	TGCAGTGCTAGTTTACTGACGATGGGGGAGCAGTACTTC
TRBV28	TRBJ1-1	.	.	CASSFYLPGITAEAFF	TGTGCCAGCAGTTTTTATTTACCAGGGATCACCGCTGAAGCTTTCTTT
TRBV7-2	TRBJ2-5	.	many	CASTSTETQYF	TGTGCCAGCACCTCTACGGAGACCCAGTACTTC
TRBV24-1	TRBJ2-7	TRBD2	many	CATSDRAGGNEQYF	TGTGCCACCAGTGATAGGGCGGGAGGGAACGAGCAGTACTTC
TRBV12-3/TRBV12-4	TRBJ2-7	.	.	CASSQTVGEWGPPGEQYF	TGTGCCAGCAGCCAGACCGTGGGGGAGTGGGGGCCTCCGGGCGAGCAGTACTTC
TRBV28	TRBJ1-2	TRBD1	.	CASSMGTGGYDGYTF	TGTGCCAGCAGTATGGGAACAGGGGGTTACGATGGCTACACCTTC
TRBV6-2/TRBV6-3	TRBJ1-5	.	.	CASSYWASSQPQHF	TGTGCCAGCAGTTACTGGGCCAGCAGTCAGCCCCAGCATTTT
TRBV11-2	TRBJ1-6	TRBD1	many	CASSWGTANSPLHF	TGTGCCAGCAGCTGGGGGACAGCGAATTCACCCCTCCACTTT
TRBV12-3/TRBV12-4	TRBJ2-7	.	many	CASSTGFPGGEQYF	TGTGCCAGCAGTACAGGGTTCCCAGGGGGGGAGCAGTACTTC
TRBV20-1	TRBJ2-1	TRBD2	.	CSASTSGRAGSYNEQFF	TGCAGTGCTAGCACTAGCGGGAGGGCCGGGTCCTACAATGAGCAGTTCTTC
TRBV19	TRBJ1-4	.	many	CASSIAPTNEKLFF	TGTGCCAGTAGTATAGCCCCGACTAATGAAAAACTGTTTTTT
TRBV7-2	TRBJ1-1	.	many	CASSLGPLEAFF	TGTGCCAGCAGCTTAGGCCCACTTGAAGCTTTCTTT
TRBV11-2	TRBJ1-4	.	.	CASSMRRGPNEKLLF	TGTGCCAGCAGCATGAGACGGGGGCCTAATGAAAAACTGCTTTTT
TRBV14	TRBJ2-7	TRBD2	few	CASSQFSGSPFRSEQYF	TGTGCCAGCAGCCAATTTAGCGGGAGCCCTTTTCGGAGCGAGCAGTACTTC
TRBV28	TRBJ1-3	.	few	CASSLQPLGGNTIYF	TGTGCCAGCAGTTTACAGCCGCTGGGCGGAAACACCATATATTTT
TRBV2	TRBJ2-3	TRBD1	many	CASKQGASTDTQYF	TGTGCCAGCAAGCAGGGGGCGAGCACAGATACGCAGTATTTT
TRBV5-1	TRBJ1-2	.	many	CASSWDGANYGYTF	TGCGCCAGCAGCTGGGACGGGGCTAACTATGGCTACACCTTC
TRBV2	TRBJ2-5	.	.	CASRLTSQEAQYF	TGTGCCAGCAGATTGACAAGTCAAGAGGCCCAGTACTTC
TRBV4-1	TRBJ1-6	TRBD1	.	CASGPTGGSPLHF	TGCGCCAGCGGACCCACAGGGGGCTCACCCCTCCACTTT
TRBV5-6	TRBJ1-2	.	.	CASSLMLVLSVVAGERYGYTF	TGTGCCAGCAGCTTGATGTTAGTATTGTCTGTTGTGGCAGGGGAACGCTATGGCTACACCTTC
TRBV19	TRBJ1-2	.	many	CASSISGAVRGYTF	TGTGCCAGTAGTATTTCGGGGGCCGTACGGGGCTACACCTTC
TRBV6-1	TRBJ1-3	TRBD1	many	CASRPFRGYRGLSDGNTIYF	TGTGCCAGCAGGCCCTTCCGCGGGTACAGGGGGCTTTCGGATGGAAACACCATATATTTT
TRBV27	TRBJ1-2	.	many	CASSLGGNYGYTF	TGTGCCAGCAGCTTAGGCGGGAACTATGGCTACACCTTC
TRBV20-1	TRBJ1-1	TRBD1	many	CSARGLRDRLNTEAFF	TGCAGTGCTAGAGGACTGCGGGACAGATTAAACACTGAAGCTTTCTTT
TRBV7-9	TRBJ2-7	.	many	CASSLEGQGPGHEQYF	TGTGCCAGCAGCTTAGAAGGGCAGGGGCCAGGGCACGAGCAGTACTTC